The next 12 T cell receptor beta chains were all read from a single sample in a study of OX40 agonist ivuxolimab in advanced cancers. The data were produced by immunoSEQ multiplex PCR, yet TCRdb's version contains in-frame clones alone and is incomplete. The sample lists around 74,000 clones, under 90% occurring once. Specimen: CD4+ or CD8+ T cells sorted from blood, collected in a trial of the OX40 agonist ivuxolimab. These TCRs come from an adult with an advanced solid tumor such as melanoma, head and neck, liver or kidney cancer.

This CDR3 reads CAHSSGTDTQYF. CDR3 DNA: TGTGCCCACTCGAGCGGCACAGATACGCAGTATTTT. This chain links TRBV25-1 with TRBJ2-3, with D hard to call. V lost 11 bases and J lost 1, with 10 bases in between. There are 12 residues in the CDR3. Germline loops: CDR1 MGHDK, CDR2 SYGVNS.

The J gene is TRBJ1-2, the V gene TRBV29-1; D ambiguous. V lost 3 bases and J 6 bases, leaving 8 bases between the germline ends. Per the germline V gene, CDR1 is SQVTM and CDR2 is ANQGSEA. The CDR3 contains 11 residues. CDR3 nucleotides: TGCAGCGTTGATAGGACCCATGGCTACACCTTC. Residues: CSVDRTHGYTF.

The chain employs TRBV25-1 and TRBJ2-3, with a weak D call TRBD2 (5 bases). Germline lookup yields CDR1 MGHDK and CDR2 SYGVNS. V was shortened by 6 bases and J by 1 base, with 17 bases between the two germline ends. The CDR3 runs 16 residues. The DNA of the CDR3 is TGTGCCAGCAGCCCGCGGGTGAGCCCGGGCACAGATACGCAGTATTTT. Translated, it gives CASSPRVSPGTDTQYF. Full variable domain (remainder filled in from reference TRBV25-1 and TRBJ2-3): EADIYQTPRYLVIGTGKKITLECSQTMGHDKMYWYQQDPGMELHLIHYSYGVNSTEKGDLSSESTVSRIRTEHFPLTLESARPSHTSQYLCASSPRVSPGTDTQYFGPGTRLTVL.

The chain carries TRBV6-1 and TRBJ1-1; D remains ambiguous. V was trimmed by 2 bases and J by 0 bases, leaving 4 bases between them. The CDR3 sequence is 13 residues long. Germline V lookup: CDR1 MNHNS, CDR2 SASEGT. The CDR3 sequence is CASSEWVNTEAFF. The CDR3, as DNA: TGTGCCAGCAGTGAATGGGTGAACACTGAAGCTTTCTTT.

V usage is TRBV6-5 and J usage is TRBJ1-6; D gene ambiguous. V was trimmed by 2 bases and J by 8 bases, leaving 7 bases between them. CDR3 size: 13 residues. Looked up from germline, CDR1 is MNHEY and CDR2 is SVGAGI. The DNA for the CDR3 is TGTGCCAGCAGTTACCCCGCAGATTCACCCCTCCACTTT. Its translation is CASSYPADSPLHF.

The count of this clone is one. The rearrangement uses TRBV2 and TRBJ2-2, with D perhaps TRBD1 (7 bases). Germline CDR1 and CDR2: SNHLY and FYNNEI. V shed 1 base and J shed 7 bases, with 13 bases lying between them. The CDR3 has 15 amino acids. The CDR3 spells CASSEEGAGSGELFF. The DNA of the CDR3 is TGTGCCAGCAGTGAAGAGGGGGCCGGGAGCGGGGAGCTGTTTTTT.

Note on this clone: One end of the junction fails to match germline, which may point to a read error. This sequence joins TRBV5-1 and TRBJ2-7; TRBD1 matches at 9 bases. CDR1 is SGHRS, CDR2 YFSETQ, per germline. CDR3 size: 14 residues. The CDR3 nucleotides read TGCGCCGGCAGCTTGTGGGGACAGGGAGGCGAGCAGTACTTC. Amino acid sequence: CAGSLWGQGGEQYF.

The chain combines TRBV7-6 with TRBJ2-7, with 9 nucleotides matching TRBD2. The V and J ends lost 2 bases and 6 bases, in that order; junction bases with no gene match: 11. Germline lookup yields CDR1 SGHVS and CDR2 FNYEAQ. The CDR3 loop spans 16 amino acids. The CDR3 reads CASSLRLAGPGGEQYF. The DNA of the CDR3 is TGTGCCAGCAGCTTACGTCTAGCGGGACCGGGGGGCGAGCAGTACTTC. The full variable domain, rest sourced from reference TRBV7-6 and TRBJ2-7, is GAGVSQSPRYKVTKRGQDVALRCDPISGHVSLYWYRQALGQGPEFLTYFNYEAQQDKSGLPNDRFSAERPEGSISTLTIQRTEQRDSAMYRCASSLRLAGPGGEQYFGPGTRLTVT.

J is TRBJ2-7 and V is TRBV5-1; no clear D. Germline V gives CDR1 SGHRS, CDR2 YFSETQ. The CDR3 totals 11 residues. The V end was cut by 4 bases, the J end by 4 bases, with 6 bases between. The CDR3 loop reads CASSVQYEQYF. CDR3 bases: TGCGCCAGCAGCGTGCAATACGAGCAGTACTTC.

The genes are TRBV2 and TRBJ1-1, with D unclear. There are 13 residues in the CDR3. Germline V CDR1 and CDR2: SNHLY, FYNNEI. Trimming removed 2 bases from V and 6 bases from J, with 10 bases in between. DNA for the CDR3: TGTGCCAGCAGTGAATTGCGGGAGGCTGAAGCTTTCTTT. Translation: CASSELREAEAFF.

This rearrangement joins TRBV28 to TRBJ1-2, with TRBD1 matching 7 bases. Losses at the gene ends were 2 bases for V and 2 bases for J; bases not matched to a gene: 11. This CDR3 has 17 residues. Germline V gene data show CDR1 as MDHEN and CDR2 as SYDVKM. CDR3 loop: CASSLGWGGTVNYGYTF. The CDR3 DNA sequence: TGTGCCAGCAGTTTAGGTTGGGGTGGGACAGTGAACTATGGCTACACCTTC.

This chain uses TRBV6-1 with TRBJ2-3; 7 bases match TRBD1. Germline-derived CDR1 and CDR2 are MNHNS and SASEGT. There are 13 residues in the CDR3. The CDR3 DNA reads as TGTGCGGCTCTAACAGGGGGCACAGATACGCAGTATTTT. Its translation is CAALTGGTDTQYF.